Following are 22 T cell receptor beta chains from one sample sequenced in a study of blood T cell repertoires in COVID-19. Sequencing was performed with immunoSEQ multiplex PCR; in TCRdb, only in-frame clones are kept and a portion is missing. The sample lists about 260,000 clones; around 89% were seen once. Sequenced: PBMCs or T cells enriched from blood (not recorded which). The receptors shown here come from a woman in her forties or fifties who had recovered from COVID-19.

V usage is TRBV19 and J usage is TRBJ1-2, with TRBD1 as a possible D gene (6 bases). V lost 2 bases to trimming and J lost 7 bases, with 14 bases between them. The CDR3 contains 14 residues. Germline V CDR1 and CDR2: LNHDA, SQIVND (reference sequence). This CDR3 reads CASSIPRRGAGYTF. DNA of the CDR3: TGTGCCAGTAGTATACCGCGCCGGGGGGCTGGCTACACCTTC.

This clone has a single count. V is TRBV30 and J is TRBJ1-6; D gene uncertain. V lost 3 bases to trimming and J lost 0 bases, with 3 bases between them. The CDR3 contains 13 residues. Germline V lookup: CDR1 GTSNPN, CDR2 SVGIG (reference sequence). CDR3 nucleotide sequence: TGTGCCTGGAGCGTCTCCTATAATTCACCCCTCCACTTT. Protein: CAWSVSYNSPLHF.

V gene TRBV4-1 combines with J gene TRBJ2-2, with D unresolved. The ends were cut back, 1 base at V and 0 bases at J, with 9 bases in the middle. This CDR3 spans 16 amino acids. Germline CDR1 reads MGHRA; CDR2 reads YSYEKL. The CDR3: CASSQVWRTNTGELFF. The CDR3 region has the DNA TGCGCCAGCAGCCAAGTGTGGAGAACGAACACCGGGGAGCTGTTTTTT.

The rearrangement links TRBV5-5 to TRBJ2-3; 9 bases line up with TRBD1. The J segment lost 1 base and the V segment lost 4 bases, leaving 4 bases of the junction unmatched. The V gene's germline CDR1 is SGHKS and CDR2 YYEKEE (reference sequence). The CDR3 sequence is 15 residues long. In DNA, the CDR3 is TGTGCCAGCAGCCCACGGACAGGGGGCACAGATACGCAGTATTTT. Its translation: CASSPRTGGTDTQYF.

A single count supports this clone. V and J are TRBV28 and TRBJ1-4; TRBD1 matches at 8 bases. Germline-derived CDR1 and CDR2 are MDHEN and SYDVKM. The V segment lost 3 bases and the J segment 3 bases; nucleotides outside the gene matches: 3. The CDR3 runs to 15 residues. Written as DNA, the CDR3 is TGTGCCAGCAGTTTTGCGGGACAGGCTAATGAAAAACTGTTTTTT. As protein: CASSFAGQANEKLFF.

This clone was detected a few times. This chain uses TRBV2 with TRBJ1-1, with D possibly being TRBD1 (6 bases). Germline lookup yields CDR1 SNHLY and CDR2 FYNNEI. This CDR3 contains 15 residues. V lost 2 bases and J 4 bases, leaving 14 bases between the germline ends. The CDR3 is CASSEQNKGGTEAFF. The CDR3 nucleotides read TGTGCCAGCAGTGAACAGAACAAAGGGGGCACTGAAGCTTTCTTT. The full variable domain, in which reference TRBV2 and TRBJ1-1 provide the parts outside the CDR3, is EPEVTQTPSHQVTQMGQEVILRCVPISNHLYFYWYRQILGQKVEFLVSFYNNEISEKSEIFDDQFSVERPDGSNFTLKIRSTKLEDSAMYFCASSEQNKGGTEAFFGQGTRLTVV.

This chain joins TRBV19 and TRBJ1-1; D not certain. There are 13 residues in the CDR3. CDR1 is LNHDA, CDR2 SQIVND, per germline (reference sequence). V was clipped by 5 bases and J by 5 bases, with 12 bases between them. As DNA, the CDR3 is TGTGCCAGTAGTGTTCAGCCGAGGACTGAAGCTTTCTTT. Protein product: CASSVQPRTEAFF.

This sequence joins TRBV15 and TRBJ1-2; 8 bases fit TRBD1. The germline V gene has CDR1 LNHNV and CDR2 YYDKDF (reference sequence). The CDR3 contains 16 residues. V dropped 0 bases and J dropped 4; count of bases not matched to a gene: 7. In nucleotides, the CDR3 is TGTGCCACCAGCAGAGACGGACAGGGTATTTTCTATGGCTACACCTTC. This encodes CATSRDGQGIFYGYTF.

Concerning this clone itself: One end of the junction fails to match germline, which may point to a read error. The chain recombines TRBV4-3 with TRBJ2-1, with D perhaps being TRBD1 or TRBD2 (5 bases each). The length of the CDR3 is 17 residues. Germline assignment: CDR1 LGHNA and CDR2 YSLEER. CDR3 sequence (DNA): TGCGCCAGCAGCAAAGAGGGGCTGAGCGAGGCCTACAATGAGCAGTTCTTC. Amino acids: CASSKEGLSEAYNEQFF.

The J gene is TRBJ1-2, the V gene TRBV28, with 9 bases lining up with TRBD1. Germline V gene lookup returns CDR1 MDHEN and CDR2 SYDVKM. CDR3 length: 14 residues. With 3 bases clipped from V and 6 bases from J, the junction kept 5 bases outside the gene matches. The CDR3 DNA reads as TGTGCCAGCAGTTTCGGGGACAGGGTCCATGGCTACACCTTC. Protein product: CASSFGDRVHGYTF.

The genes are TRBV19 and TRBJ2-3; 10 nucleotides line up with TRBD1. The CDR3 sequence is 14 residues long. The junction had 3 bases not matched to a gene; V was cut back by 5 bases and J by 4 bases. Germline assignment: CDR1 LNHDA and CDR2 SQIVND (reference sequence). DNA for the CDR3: TGTGCCAGTAGTCGGGACAGGGGATCAGATACGCAGTATTTT. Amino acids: CASSRDRGSDTQYF.

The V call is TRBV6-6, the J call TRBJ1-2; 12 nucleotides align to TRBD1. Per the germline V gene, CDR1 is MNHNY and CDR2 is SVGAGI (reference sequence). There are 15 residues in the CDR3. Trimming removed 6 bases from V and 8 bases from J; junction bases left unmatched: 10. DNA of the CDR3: TGTGCCAGCAGGACACCGGGACAGGGGGCTAAGGGCTACACCTTC. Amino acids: CASRTPGQGAKGYTF.

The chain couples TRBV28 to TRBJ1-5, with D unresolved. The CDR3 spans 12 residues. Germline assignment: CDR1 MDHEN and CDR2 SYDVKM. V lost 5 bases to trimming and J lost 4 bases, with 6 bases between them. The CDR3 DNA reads TGTGCCAGCAGTATCCGGAATCAGCCCCAGCATTTT. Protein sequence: CASSIRNQPQHF.

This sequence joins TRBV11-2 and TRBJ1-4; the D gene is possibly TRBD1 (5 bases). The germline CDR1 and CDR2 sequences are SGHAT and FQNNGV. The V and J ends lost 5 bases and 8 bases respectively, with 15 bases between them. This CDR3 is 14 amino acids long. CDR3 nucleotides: TGTGCCAGCAGCCCCGGACCCACAGGCGAAAAACTGTTTTTT. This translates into CASSPGPTGEKLFF.

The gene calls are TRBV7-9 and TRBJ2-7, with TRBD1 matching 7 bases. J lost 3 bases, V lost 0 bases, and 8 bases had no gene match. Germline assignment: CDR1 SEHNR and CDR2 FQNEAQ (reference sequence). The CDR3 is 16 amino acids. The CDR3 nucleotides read TGTGCCAGCAGCTTAGCACAGGGGCGTGGGAACTACGAGCAGTACTTC. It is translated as CASSLAQGRGNYEQYF.

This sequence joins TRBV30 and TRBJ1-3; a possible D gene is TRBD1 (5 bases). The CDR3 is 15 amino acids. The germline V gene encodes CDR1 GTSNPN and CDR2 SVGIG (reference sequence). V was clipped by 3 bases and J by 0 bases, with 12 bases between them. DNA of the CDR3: TGTGCCTGGAGCTTAGACAGCCGCTCTGGAAACACCATATATTTT. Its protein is CAWSLDSRSGNTIYF.

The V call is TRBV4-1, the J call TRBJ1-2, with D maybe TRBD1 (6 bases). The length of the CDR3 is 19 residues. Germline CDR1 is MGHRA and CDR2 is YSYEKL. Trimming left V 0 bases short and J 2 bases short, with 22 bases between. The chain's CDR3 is CASSQEGGGAGARNYGYTF. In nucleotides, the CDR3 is TGCGCCAGCAGCCAAGAAGGAGGGGGGGCAGGGGCTCGCAACTATGGCTACACCTTC.

The CDR3 DNA sequence: TGCGCCAGCAGCCAAGATCCTCCTAGCGGGGCCTACAATGAGCAGTTCTTC. Translated, it gives CASSQDPPSGAYNEQFF. The chain links TRBV4-1 to TRBJ2-1, with 9 bases lining up with TRBD2. Germline lookup yields CDR1 MGHRA and CDR2 YSYEKL. The junction had 5 bases not matched to a gene; V was cut back by 0 bases and J by 2 bases. This CDR3 spans 17 amino acids.

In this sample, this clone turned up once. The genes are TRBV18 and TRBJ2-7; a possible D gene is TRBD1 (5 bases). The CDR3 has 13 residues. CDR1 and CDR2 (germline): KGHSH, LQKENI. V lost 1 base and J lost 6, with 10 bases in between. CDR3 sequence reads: CASSPLGEGEQYF. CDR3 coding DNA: TGTGCCAGCTCACCACTAGGGGAAGGCGAGCAGTACTTC.

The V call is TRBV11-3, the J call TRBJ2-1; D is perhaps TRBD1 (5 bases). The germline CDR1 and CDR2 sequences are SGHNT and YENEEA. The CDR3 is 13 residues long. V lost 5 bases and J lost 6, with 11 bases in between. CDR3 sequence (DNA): TGTGCCAGCAGCCTGGGGCGGACCAATGAGCAGTTCTTC. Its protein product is CASSLGRTNEQFF.

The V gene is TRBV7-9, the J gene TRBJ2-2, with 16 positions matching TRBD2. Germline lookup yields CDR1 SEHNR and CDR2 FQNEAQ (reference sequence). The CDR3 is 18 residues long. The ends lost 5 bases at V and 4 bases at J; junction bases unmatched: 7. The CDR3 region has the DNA TGTGCCAGCAGCAAGGGGACTAGCGGGAGGGCCTTCACCGGGGAGCTGTTTTTT. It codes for CASSKGTSGRAFTGELFF.

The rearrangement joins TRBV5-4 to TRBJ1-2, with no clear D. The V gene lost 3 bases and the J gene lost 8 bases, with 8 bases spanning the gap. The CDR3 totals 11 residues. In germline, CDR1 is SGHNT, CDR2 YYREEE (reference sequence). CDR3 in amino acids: CASSSVLGYTF. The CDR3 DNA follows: TGTGCCAGCAGCTCAGTCCTGGGCTACACCTTC.